This TCR beta chain comes out of a study of blood T cell repertoires in COVID-19. Turning to the study itself: Samples representing acute and convalescent COVID-19 were sourced from the United States, Italy and Spain. Sample material is recorded as cDNA or gDNA derived from T cells, B-cell-depleted T cells, or PBMCs.

The junction had 4 bases not matched to a gene; V was cut back by 0 bases and J by 3 bases. This CDR3 is 15 amino acids long. Germline CDR1 GTSNPN, CDR2 SVGIG (reference sequence). Study processing details: Cell counts per sample came from amplifying reference gene primers. Sequencing was performed with immunoSEQ multiplex PCR; in TCRdb, only in-frame clones are kept and a portion is missing. V and J calls and clone size are as listed in that table; D and trimming were resolved from the DNA. The sample lists 60,000 to 70,000 clones, approximately 85% occurring once. The chain has TRBV30 and TRBJ1-3; 8 nucleotides line up with TRBD1. The receptor was isolated from an elderly man with acute or convalescent COVID-19. The sequencing input was peripheral blood. This CDR3 reads CAWSVQGAGGNTIYF. CDR3 coding DNA: TGTGCCTGGAGTGTCCAGGGGGCAGGTGGAAACACCATATATTTT.